This T cell receptor (beta chain) emerged from a study of blood T cell repertoires in COVID-19. Study information: From the United States, Italy and Spain came samples of acute and convalescent COVID-19. The analysed material was cDNA or gDNA that came from T cells, B-cell-depleted T cells, or PBMCs.

CDR3 length equals 14 residues. Germline lookup yields CDR1 SGHDT and CDR2 YYEEEE. The V segment lost 1 base and the J segment 2 bases; nucleotides outside the gene matches: 2. Methods used by the authors: Reference gene primer amplification in the assay estimated nucleated cell counts. The protocol was immunoSEQ multiplex PCR, while the TCRdb copy is restricted to in-frame clones and leaves out a portion. V and J calls plus clone size are reproduced from that table; the DNA served to infer D and trimming. The data show 250,000 to 300,000 clones, around 88% seen once. This clone has a handful of counts. Other nucleotide sequences in the sample specify the same CDR3.

The V and J genes are TRBV5-6 and TRBJ1-2, with 7 nucleotides matching TRBD1. The source material was peripheral blood. The TCR was taken from a man of 80 years or more with acute or convalescent COVID-19. The CDR3 sequence: CASSLIQGNYGYTF. DNA for the CDR3: TGTGCCAGCAGCTTGATACAGGGGAACTATGGCTACACCTTC.